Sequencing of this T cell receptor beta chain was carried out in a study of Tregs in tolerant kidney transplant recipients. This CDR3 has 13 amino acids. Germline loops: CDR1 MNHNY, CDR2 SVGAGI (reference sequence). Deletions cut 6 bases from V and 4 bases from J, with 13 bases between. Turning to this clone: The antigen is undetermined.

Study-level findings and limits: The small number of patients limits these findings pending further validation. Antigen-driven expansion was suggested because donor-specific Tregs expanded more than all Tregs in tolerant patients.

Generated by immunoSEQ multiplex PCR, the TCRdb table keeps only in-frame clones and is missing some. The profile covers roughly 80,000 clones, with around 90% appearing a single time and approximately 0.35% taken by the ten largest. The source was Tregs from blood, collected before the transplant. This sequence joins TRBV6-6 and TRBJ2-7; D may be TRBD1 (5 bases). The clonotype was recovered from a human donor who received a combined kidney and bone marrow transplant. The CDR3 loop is CASRPPKGYEQYF. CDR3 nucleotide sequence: TGTGCCAGCAGGCCCCCGAAGGGGTACGAGCAGTACTTC.